A selection of T cell receptor beta chains follows, all from one sample in a study of beta chain features in type 1 diabetes. Repertoires were generated with immunoSEQ multiplex PCR, while TCRdb's copy carries only in-frame clones and drops some. The sample holds just over 600,000 clones, around 15% seen once. Source material: naive CD4+ T cells from blood. The receptor set was obtained from a man aged 18 to 29 in good health. CDR3s include the opening cysteine and the closing phenylalanine or tryptophan. The order of the fields is V gene, J gene, CDR3 protein.

v_call: TRBV4-3; j_call: TRBJ1-5; cdr3_aa: CASSQDRGSQPQHF
v_call: TRBV7-9; j_call: TRBJ2-1; cdr3_aa: CASSLFTVSYNEQFF
v_call: TRBV28; j_call: TRBJ1-1; cdr3_aa: CASRSPTEAFF
v_call: TRBV14; j_call: TRBJ1-4; cdr3_aa: CASSSNRDRTWKLFF
v_call: TRBV18; j_call: TRBJ1-6; cdr3_aa: CASSPSVGSYNSPLHF
v_call: TRBV29-1; j_call: TRBJ1-1; cdr3_aa: CSVEDLSRLEAFF
v_call: TRBV28; j_call: TRBJ2-7; cdr3_aa: CASGASSYEQYF
v_call: TRBV28; j_call: TRBJ2-2; cdr3_aa: CASSFIMAGELFF
v_call: TRBV2; j_call: TRBJ1-2; cdr3_aa: CASIPPGTGRGYTF
v_call: TRBV14; j_call: TRBJ2-1; cdr3_aa: CASSQPYGQGNEQFF
v_call: TRBV5-4; j_call: TRBJ2-3; cdr3_aa: CASSSPPDTQYF
v_call: TRBV15; j_call: TRBJ2-5; cdr3_aa: CATSREVRGSQAQYF